This T cell receptor (beta chain) stems from a study of blood T cell repertoires in COVID-19. The CDR3 extends over 11 amino acids. CDR1 is SGHNT, CDR2 YYREEE, per germline (reference sequence). V shed 3 bases and J shed 10 bases, with 8 bases lying between them. In the authors' workflow: Amplification from reference gene primers served as the basis for estimated nucleated cell counts. The assay was immunoSEQ multiplex PCR, and TCRdb's table has in-frame clones only and misses some. Clonal size and the V and J genes are those of that table, whereas D and trimming came from the DNA. The data hold about 120,000 clones, with around nine tenths observed a single time.

This sequence was found in a woman over 75 with acute or convalescent COVID-19. The specimen sequenced was peripheral blood. This sequence joins TRBV5-4 and TRBJ2-1; D is ambiguous. In DNA form, the CDR3 reads TGTGCCAGCAGCTATAGCCGGGAGCAGTTCTTC. It is translated as CASSYSREQFF.